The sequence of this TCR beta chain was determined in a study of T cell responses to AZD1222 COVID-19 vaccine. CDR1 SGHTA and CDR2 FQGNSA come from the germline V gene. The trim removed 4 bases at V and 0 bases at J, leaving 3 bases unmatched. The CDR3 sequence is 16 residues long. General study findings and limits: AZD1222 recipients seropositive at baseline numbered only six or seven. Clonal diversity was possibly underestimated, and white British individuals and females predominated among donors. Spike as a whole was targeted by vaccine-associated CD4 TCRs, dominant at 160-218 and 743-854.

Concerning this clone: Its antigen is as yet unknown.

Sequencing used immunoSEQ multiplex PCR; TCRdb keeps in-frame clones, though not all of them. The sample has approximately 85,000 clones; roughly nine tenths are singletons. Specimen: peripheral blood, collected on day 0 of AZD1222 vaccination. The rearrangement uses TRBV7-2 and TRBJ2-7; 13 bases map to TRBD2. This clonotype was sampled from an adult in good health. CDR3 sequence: CASSWTSGSFSYEQYF. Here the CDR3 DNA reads TGTGCCAGCAGCTGGACTAGCGGGAGTTTCTCCTACGAGCAGTACTTC.